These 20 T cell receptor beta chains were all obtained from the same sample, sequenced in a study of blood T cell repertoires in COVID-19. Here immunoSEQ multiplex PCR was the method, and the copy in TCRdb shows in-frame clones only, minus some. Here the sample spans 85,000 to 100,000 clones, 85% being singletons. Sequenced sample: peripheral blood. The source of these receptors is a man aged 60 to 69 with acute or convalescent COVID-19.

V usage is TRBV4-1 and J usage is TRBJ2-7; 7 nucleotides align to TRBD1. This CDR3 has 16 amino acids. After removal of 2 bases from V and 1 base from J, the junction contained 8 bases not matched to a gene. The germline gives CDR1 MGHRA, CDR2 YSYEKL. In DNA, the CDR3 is TGCGCCAGCAGCCAAAGGGGACAGCTTTCTTCCTACGAGCAGTACTTC. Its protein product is CASSQRGQLSSYEQYF.

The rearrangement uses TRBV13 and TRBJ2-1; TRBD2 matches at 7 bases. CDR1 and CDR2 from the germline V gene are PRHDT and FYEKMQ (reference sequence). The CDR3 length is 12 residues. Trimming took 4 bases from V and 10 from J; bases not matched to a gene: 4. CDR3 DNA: TGTGCCAGCAGCTCCCTTAGCGGGGAGCAGTTCTTC. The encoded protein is CASSSLSGEQFF. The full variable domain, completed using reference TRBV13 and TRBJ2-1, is AAGVIQSPRHLIKEKRETATLKCYPIPRHDTVYWYQQGPGQDPQFLISFYEKMQSDKGSIPDRFSAQQFSDYHSELNMSSLELGDSALYFCASSSLSGEQFFGPGTRLTVL.

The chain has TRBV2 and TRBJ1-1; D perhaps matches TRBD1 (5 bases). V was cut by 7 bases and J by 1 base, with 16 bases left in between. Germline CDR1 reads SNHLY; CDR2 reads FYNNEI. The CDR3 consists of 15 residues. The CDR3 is CASNNRGRGNTEAFF. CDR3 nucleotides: TGTGCCAGCAACAACCGGGGGAGAGGGAACACTGAAGCTTTCTTT.

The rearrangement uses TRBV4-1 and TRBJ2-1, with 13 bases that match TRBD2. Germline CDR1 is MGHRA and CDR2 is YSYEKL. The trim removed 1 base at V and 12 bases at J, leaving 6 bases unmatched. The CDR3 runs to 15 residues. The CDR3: CASSQVGTSGKGQFF. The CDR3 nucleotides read TGCGCCAGCAGCCAAGTTGGGACTAGCGGGAAGGGGCAGTTCTTC.

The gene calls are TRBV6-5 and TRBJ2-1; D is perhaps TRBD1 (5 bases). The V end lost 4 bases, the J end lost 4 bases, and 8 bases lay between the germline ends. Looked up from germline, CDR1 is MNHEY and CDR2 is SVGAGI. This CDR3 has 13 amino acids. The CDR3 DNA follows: TGTGCCAGCAGTTTGGGGCAGTACAATGAGCAGTTCTTC. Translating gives CASSLGQYNEQFF.

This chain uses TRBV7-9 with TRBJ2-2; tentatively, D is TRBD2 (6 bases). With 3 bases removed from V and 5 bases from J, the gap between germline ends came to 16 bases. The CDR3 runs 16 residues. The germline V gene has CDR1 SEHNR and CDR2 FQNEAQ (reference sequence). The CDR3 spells CASSFIYGSKTGELFF. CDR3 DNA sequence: TGTGCCAGCAGCTTCATCTACGGGAGTAAGACCGGGGAGCTGTTTTTT. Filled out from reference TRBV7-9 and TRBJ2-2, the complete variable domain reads DTGVSQNPRHKITKRGQNVTFRCDPISEHNRLYWYRQTLGQGPEFLTYFQNEAQLEKSRLLSDRFSAERPKGSFSTLEIQRTEQGDSAMYLCASSFIYGSKTGELFFGEGSRLTVL.

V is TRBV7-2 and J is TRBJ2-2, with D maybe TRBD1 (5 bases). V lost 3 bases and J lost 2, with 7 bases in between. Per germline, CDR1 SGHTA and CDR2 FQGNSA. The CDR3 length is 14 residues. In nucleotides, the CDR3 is TGTGCCAGCAGCTTCGACAGTAACACCGGGGAGCTGTTTTTT. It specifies CASSFDSNTGELFF.

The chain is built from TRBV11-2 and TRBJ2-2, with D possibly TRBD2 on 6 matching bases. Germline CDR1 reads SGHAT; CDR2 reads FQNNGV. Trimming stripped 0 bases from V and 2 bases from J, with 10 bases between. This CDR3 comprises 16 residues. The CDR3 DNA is TGTGCCAGCAGCTTAGATTGGGGACTTAACACCGGGGAGCTGTTTTTT. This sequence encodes CASSLDWGLNTGELFF.

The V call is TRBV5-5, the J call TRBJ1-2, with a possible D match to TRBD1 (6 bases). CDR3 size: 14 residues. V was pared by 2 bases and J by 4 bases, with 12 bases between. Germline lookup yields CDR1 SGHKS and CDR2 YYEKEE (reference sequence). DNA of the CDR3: TGTGCCAGCAGCTTCGGACAGAGTGGCTATGGCTACACCTTC. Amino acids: CASSFGQSGYGYTF.

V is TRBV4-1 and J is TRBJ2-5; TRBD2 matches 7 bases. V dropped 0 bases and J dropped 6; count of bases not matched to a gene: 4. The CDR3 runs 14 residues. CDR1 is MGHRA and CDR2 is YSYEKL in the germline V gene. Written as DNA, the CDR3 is TGCGCCAGCAGCCAAGATGGGAGGGGTCAGACCCAGTACTTC. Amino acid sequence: CASSQDGRGQTQYF.

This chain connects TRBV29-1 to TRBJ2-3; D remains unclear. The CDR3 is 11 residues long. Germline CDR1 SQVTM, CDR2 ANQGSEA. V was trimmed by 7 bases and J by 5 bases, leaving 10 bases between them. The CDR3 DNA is TGCAGCGAAGCCAGCGTAGATACGCAGTATTTT. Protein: CSEASVDTQYF.

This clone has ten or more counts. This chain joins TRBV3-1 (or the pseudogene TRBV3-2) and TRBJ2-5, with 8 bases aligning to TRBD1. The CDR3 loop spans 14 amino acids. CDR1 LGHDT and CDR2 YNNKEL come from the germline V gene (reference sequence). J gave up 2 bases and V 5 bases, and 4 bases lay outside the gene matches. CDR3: CASSGRTGQETQYF. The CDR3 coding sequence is TGTGCCAGCAGCGGACGGACAGGGCAAGAGACCCAGTACTTC.

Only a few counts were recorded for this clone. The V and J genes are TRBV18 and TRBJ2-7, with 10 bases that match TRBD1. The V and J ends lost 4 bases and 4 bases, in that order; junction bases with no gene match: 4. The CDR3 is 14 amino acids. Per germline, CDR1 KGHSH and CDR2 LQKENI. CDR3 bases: TGTGCCAGCTCACTAACGGGACAGGGGTACGAGCAGTACTTC. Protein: CASSLTGQGYEQYF. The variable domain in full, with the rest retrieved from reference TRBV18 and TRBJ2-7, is NAGVMQNPRHLVRRRGQEARLRCSPMKGHSHVYWYRQLPEEGLKFMVYLQKENIIDESGMPKERFSAEFPKEGPSILRIQQVVRGDSAAYFCASSLTGQGYEQYFGPGTRLTVT.

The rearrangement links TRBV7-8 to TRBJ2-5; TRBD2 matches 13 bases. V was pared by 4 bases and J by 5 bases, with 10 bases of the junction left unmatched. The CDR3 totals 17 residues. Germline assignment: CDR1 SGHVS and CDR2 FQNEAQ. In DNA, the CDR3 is TGTGCCAGCAGCTCCCCTACTAGCGGGAGGGCTAAGGAGACCCAGTACTTC. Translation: CASSSPTSGRAKETQYF.

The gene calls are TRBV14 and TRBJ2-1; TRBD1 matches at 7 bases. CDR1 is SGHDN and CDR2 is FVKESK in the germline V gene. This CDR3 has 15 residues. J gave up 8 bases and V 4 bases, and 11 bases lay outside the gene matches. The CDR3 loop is CASSRNRGRLDEQFF. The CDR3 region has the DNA TGTGCCAGCAGCCGAAATAGGGGGCGTTTAGATGAGCAGTTCTTC.

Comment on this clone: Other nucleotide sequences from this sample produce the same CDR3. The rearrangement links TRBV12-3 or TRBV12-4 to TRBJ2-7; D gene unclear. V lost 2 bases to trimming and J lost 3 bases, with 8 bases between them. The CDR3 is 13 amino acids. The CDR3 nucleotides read TGTGCCAGCAGTTTAAATGCGGACTACGAGCAGTACTTC. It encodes CASSLNADYEQYF.

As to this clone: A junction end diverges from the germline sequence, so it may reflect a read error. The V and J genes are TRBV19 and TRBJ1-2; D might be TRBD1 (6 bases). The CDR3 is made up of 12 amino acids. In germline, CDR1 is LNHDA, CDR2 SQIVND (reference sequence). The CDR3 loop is CASSSDRYWGHF. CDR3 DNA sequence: TGTGCCAGTAGTTCTGACAGGTACTGGGGACACTTC.

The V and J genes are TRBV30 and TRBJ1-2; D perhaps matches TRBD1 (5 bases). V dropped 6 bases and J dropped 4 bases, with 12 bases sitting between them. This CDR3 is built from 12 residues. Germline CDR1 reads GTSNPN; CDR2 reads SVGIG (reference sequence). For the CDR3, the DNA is TGTGCCTGCCCTGGCGGGGGCTATGGCTACACCTTC. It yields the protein CACPGGGYGYTF.

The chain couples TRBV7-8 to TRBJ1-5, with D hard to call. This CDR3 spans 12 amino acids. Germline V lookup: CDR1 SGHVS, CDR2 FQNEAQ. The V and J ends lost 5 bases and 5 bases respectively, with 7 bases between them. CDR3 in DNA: TGTGCCAGCAGCCTCGAGTATCAGCCCCAGCATTTT. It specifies CASSLEYQPQHF.

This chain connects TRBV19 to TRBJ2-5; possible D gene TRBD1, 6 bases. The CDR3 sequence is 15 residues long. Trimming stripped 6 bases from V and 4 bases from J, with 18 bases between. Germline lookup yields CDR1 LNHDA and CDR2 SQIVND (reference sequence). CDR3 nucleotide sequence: TGTGCCAGTAGCAAGAGGGGGAAGGGCCCAGAGACCCAGTACTTC. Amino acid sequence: CASSKRGKGPETQYF.